Described below is a single T cell receptor beta chain sequence and its context. This entry is derived from a study of CD8 T cells in Susac syndrome. The V end was cut by 5 bases, the J end by 6 bases, with 17 bases between. Germline V CDR1 and CDR2: SQVTM, ANQGSEA. The CDR3 runs to 14 residues. Random hexamers were used to reverse transcribe the RNA input (about 0.5 to 1 ug). Across 54 Vbeta and 13 Jbeta, TCR beta CDR3 was amplified with immunoSEQ multiplex PCR. Using its own MiXCR run on the immunoSEQ multiplex PCR reads, TCRdb lists one record per CDR3 protein. The sample shows under 200,000 distinct CDR3 sequences, 91% of them seen only once.

This chain connects TRBV29-1 to TRBJ2-4; the D call may be TRBD1 or TRBD2 (5 bases each). The sequenced sample consisted of CD4+ T cells from PBMCs. This clonotype originated in a human donor with Susac syndrome. The CDR3 DNA follows: TGCAGCGTTATTAAGAGTACCGGGACAAACATTCAGTACTTC. Residues: CSVIKSTGTNIQYF.